These 19 T cell receptor beta chains originate from one sample sequenced in a study of CD8 T cells in Susac syndrome. A quantity of about 0.45 to 1 ug RNA underwent reverse transcription using random hexamers. One entry per CDR3 protein results from TCRdb running MiXCR on the immunoSEQ multiplex PCR reads. The repertoire holds about 160,000 distinct CDR3 sequences, with 93% as singletons. Material for sequencing was CD4+ T cells from PBMCs. These receptors all stem from a human donor in good health.

The chain links TRBV19 to TRBJ2-7; TRBD1 matches at 10 bases. The ends lost 5 bases at V and 6 bases at J; junction bases unmatched: 7. This CDR3 is built from 14 residues. Germline V gene sequence: CDR1 LNHDA, CDR2 SQIVND (reference sequence). The CDR3 DNA reads as TGTGCCAGTAGTCCTGCCCGGGACAGGGGCGAGCAGTACTTC. It translates to CASSPARDRGEQYF.

This chain joins TRBV7-2 and TRBJ2-4, with D possibly TRBD1 on 6 matching bases. V shed 5 bases and J shed 5 bases, with 16 bases lying between them. The CDR3 is made up of 15 amino acids. Germline assignment: CDR1 SGHTA and CDR2 FQGNSA. CDR3 residues: CASSPTGYPQNIQYF. The CDR3 nucleotides are TGTGCCAGCAGCCCAACAGGGTACCCCCAAAACATTCAGTACTTC.

This chain links TRBV7-6 with TRBJ2-2; the D gene is possibly TRBD2 (6 bases). The CDR3 has 15 residues. Germline CDR1 reads SGHVS; CDR2 reads FNYEAQ. V was pared by 6 bases and J by 0 bases, with 11 bases between. Here the CDR3 reads CASSRTIPNTGELFF. As DNA, the CDR3 is TGTGCCAGCAGTCGGACTATTCCGAACACCGGGGAGCTGTTTTTT.

V is TRBV10-3 and J is TRBJ2-7; D not certain. Germline lookup yields CDR1 ENHRY and CDR2 SYGVKD. V lost 2 bases to trimming and J lost 3 bases, with 5 bases between them. This CDR3 has 12 amino acids. The CDR3 bases are TGTGCCATCAGTGAGATTTTCTACGAGCAGTACTTC. Protein sequence: CAISEIFYEQYF.

The CDR3 here is CASTQGPVDTIYF. CDR3 DNA: TGTGCCAGCACCCAAGGACCGGTCGACACCATATATTTT. The chain joins TRBV12-3 or TRBV12-4 to TRBJ1-3; no definite D call. This CDR3 comprises 13 residues. Trimming cost V 7 bases and J 8 bases, with 15 bases left between them.

The V call is TRBV29-1, the J call TRBJ2-7, with TRBD1 identical over 8 bases. V lost 7 bases, J lost 4 bases, and 6 bases stayed unmatched. CDR3 length equals 12 residues. In germline, CDR1 is SQVTM, CDR2 ANQGSEA. Written as DNA, the CDR3 is TGCAGCGCAGGGGGCTCCTCTTACGAGCAGTACTTC. Translating gives CSAGGSSYEQYF.

The genes are TRBV20-1 and TRBJ2-1, with 8 bases that match TRBD2. Trimming took 5 bases from V and 3 from J; bases not matched to a gene: 12. Germline V gene lookup returns CDR1 DFQATT and CDR2 SNEGSKA (reference sequence). The CDR3 is 16 amino acids. Here the CDR3 reads CSAFDLRGDLYNEQFF. The CDR3, as DNA: TGCAGTGCTTTCGACCTGCGGGGGGACCTCTACAATGAGCAGTTCTTC.

This rearrangement joins TRBV24-1 to TRBJ2-2; D is undetermined. CDR1 is KGHDR, CDR2 SFDVKD, per germline. Trimming took off 4 bases at V and 4 bases at J, with 6 bases between the two ends. CDR3 length: 13 amino acids. The CDR3 nucleotides read TGTGCCACCAGTGAGCGGACCACCGGGGAGCTGTTTTTT. Protein sequence: CATSERTTGELFF.

The chain links TRBV2 to TRBJ1-1; D gene unclear. Trimming took off 7 bases at V and 1 base at J, with 13 bases between the two ends. This CDR3 has 14 amino acids. Germline-derived CDR1 and CDR2 are SNHLY and FYNNEI. In DNA form, the CDR3 reads TGTGCCAGCACTCGACAAGTATCGAACACTGAAGCTTTCTTT. It yields the protein CASTRQVSNTEAFF. Full variable domain (remainder filled in from reference TRBV2 and TRBJ1-1): EPEVTQTPSHQVTQMGQEVILRCVPISNHLYFYWYRQILGQKVEFLVSFYNNEISEKSEIFDDQFSVERPDGSNFTLKIRSTKLEDSAMYFCASTRQVSNTEAFFGQGTRLTVV.

The genes are TRBV29-1 and TRBJ2-1; D may correspond to TRBD1 or TRBD2 (5 bases each). This CDR3 is built from 14 residues. The germline V and J ends were trimmed by 7 bases and 5 bases, with 18 bases remaining between them. Germline lookup yields CDR1 SQVTM and CDR2 ANQGSEA. CDR3 residues: CSAGARVRDNEQFF. The CDR3 DNA is TGCAGCGCCGGGGCCAGGGTTCGGGACAATGAGCAGTTCTTC.

The chain joins TRBV12-3 or TRBV12-4 to TRBJ2-7, with TRBD1 identical over 7 bases. CDR3 length: 15 amino acids. V gave up 2 bases and J gave up 2 bases; unmatched junction bases: 6. As DNA, the CDR3 is TGTGCCAGCAGTTTAAGAAGGGGGCCCCCCTACGAGCAGTACTTC. Amino acids: CASSLRRGPPYEQYF.

The chain links TRBV6-5 to TRBJ2-7; the match to TRBD2 covers 10 bases. Trimming took 0 bases from V and 4 from J; bases not matched to a gene: 9. Germline loops: CDR1 MNHEY, CDR2 SVGAGI. This CDR3 is 17 amino acids long. Here the CDR3 reads CASSYSTISGGSYEQYF. The CDR3 region has the DNA TGTGCCAGCAGTTACTCGACGATTAGCGGGGGGTCGTACGAGCAGTACTTC.

The V call is TRBV18, the J call TRBJ2-5, with D unresolved. Trimming stripped 0 bases from V and 4 bases from J, with 6 bases between. The CDR3 is 13 residues long. CDR1 and CDR2 (germline): KGHSH, LQKENI. The CDR3 is CASSPPMGETQYF. DNA for the CDR3: TGTGCCAGCTCACCACCGATGGGAGAGACCCAGTACTTC.

This clonotype is a singleton in its sample. The chain links TRBV29-1 to TRBJ1-2; the D gene is possibly TRBD1 (6 bases). Germline loops: CDR1 SQVTM, CDR2 ANQGSEA. V was shortened by 7 bases and J by 0 bases, with 12 bases between the two germline ends. The CDR3 totals 13 residues. The CDR3 loop is CSARDTTNYGYTF. For the CDR3, the DNA is TGCAGCGCTCGGGACACCACTAACTATGGCTACACCTTC.

The gene calls are TRBV27 and TRBJ2-1; D unresolved. Looked up from germline, CDR1 is MNHEY and CDR2 is SMNVEV (reference sequence). The CDR3 loop spans 12 amino acids. The V end lost 7 bases, the J end lost 2 bases, and 6 bases lay between the germline ends. CDR3 in DNA: TGTGCCAGCACGGCAGCCTACAATGAGCAGTTCTTC. Protein: CASTAAYNEQFF.

The gene calls are TRBV6-2 or TRBV6-3 and TRBJ2-4; 11 bases agree with TRBD1. In germline, CDR1 is MNHEY, CDR2 SVGEGT. There are 13 residues in the CDR3. The ends lost 6 bases at V and 8 bases at J; junction bases unmatched: 3. The CDR3 sequence: CASRGQGADIQYF. Here the CDR3 DNA reads TGTGCCAGCAGAGGACAGGGGGCTGACATTCAGTACTTC.

The chain links TRBV20-1 to TRBJ2-2; possible D gene TRBD2, 7 bases. The V and J ends lost 1 base and 4 bases respectively, with 13 bases between them. Per the germline V gene, CDR1 is DFQATT and CDR2 is SNEGSKA (reference sequence). The CDR3 contains 15 residues. The CDR3 DNA is TGCAGTGCTAGAGGGGGGGGGCCGGGCACCGGGGAGCTGTTTTTT. Protein product: CSARGGGPGTGELFF.

CDR3 nucleotide sequence: TGTGCCTGGCTGGACAGGGCGGGAGACCACACCTTC. Translation gives CAWLDRAGDHTF. The genes are TRBV30 and TRBJ1-2; 8 bases fit TRBD1. Germline CDR1 reads GTSNPN; CDR2 reads SVGIG (reference sequence). With 5 bases clipped from V and 12 bases from J, the junction kept 11 bases outside the gene matches. The CDR3 sequence is 12 residues long.

The CDR3 loop is CASSESGSGGVYEQYF. The CDR3 nucleotides are TGTGCCAGCAGTGAAAGTGGTAGCGGGGGGGTGTACGAGCAGTACTTC. V gene TRBV6-1 combines with J gene TRBJ2-7; 11 bases match TRBD2. The CDR3 is made up of 16 amino acids. The ends lost 2 bases at V and 4 bases at J; junction bases unmatched: 7. From germline, CDR1 is MNHNS and CDR2 SASEGT.